A single sample gave rise to the 27 T cell receptor beta chains below, sequenced in a study of blood T cell repertoires in COVID-19. Using immunoSEQ multiplex PCR, the repertoire was profiled, and TCRdb retains in-frame clones only, with some absent. This sample has tens of thousands of clones, with around nine tenths found just once. The source material was peripheral blood. These receptors all stem from a man between 60 and 75 years old with acute or convalescent COVID-19.

V and J are TRBV6-5 and TRBJ1-1; D may be TRBD1 (5 bases). In germline, CDR1 is MNHEY, CDR2 SVGAGI. The ends were cut back, 6 bases at V and 7 bases at J, with 9 bases in the middle. CDR3 length equals 11 residues. CDR3 loop: CASRSGGEAFF. The CDR3 coding sequence is TGTGCCAGCAGGTCCGGGGGTGAAGCTTTCTTT.

The V call is TRBV2, the J call TRBJ2-7, with a possible D match to TRBD1 (6 bases). Trimming cost V 5 bases and J 6 bases, with 14 bases left between them. The CDR3 has 13 amino acids. The germline V gene encodes CDR1 SNHLY and CDR2 FYNNEI. The CDR3 sequence: CASSMQGTGEQYF. CDR3 DNA sequence: TGTGCCAGCAGTATGCAGGGGACCGGCGAGCAGTACTTC. Combining the CDR3 with reference TRBV2 and TRBJ2-7 gives the whole variable domain EPEVTQTPSHQVTQMGQEVILRCVPISNHLYFYWYRQILGQKVEFLVSFYNNEISEKSEIFDDQFSVERPDGSNFTLKIRSTKLEDSAMYFCASSMQGTGEQYFGPGTRLTVT.

The rearrangement joins TRBV9 to TRBJ1-3; D may be TRBD1 (5 bases). CDR3 size: 17 residues. Trimming removed 4 bases at V and 0 bases at J, with 17 bases between. CDR1 SGDLS and CDR2 YYNGEE come from the germline V gene. CDR3 residues: CASSPGGRTYSGNTIYF. The CDR3 DNA is TGTGCCAGCAGCCCCGGGGGACGGACGTACTCTGGAAACACCATATATTTT.

The V and J genes are TRBV7-7 and TRBJ2-2; 7 bases are shared with TRBD1. Germline lookup yields CDR1 SSHAT and CDR2 FNYEAQ (reference sequence). The junction had 5 bases not matched to a gene; V was cut back by 6 bases and J by 4 bases. CDR3 size: 14 residues. The CDR3 loop reads CASSQTGLTGELFF. DNA for the CDR3: TGTGCCAGCAGTCAGACAGGGCTCACCGGGGAGCTGTTTTTT. The entire variable domain, with the rest obtained from reference TRBV7-7 and TRBJ2-2, is as follows: GAGVSQSPRYKVTKRGQDVTLRCDPISSHATLYWYQQALGQGPEFLTYFNYEAQPDKSGLPSDRFSAERPEGSISTLTIQRTEQRDSAMYRCASSQTGLTGELFFGEGSRLTVL.

This clone was observed once. The CDR3 nucleotides read TGTGCCAGCAGTACACGCACGAATAATTCACCCCTCCACTTT. Protein: CASSTRTNNSPLHF. This chain links TRBV6-2 or TRBV6-3 with TRBJ1-6, with D uncertain. This CDR3 is 14 amino acids long. V was clipped by 5 bases and J by 5 bases, with 10 bases between them. Germline V gene data show CDR1 as MNHEY and CDR2 as SVGEGT.

V and J are TRBV7-2 and TRBJ2-5; D is undetermined. There are 14 residues in the CDR3. The V end was cut by 5 bases, the J end by 1 base, with 11 bases between. The V gene's germline CDR1 is SGHTA and CDR2 FQGNSA. The DNA for the CDR3 is TGTGCCAGCAGCCAGAGACTGGCCCAAGAGACCCAGTACTTC. It codes for CASSQRLAQETQYF.

The chain combines TRBV30 with TRBJ1-4; TRBD1 matches 7 bases. V gave up 2 bases and J gave up 6 bases; unmatched junction bases: 9. The V gene's germline CDR1 is GTSNPN and CDR2 SVGIG (reference sequence). The CDR3 runs to 15 residues. CDR3 coding DNA: TGTGCCTGGAGTCCCAGACAGGGATGGGATGAAAAACTGTTTTTT. Encoded protein: CAWSPRQGWDEKLFF.

The chain joins TRBV30 to TRBJ1-1, with D maybe TRBD1 (5 bases). Germline V gene data show CDR1 as GTSNPN and CDR2 as SVGIG (reference sequence). The CDR3 length is 13 residues. V was clipped by 0 bases and J by 1 base, with 6 bases between them. The CDR3 DNA is TGTGCCTGGAGTGTAGACAGGAACACTGAAGCTTTCTTT. Protein: CAWSVDRNTEAFF.

V gene TRBV23-1 combines with J gene TRBJ2-3; 9 bases agree with TRBD2. TRBV23-1 is assigned to the ORF class and has an uncertain function. The CDR3 totals 13 residues. The V gene end was trimmed by 1 base and the J gene end by 15 bases; junction bases not matched to a gene: 8. The CDR3 DNA sequence: TGCGCCAGCAGTCAATGTCCGGGACTAGCTATCTATTTT. Amino acid sequence: CASSQCPGLAIYF.

The V gene is TRBV9, the J gene TRBJ2-3, with D perhaps TRBD2 (6 bases). V dropped 4 bases and J dropped 2 bases, with 11 bases sitting between them. The length of the CDR3 is 14 residues. The V gene's germline CDR1 is SGDLS and CDR2 YYNGEE. The chain's CDR3 is CASSPGGTTDTQYF. CDR3 nucleotide sequence: TGTGCCAGCAGCCCAGGCGGGACCACAGATACGCAGTATTTT.

The chain has TRBV3-1 (or the pseudogene TRBV3-2) and TRBJ2-3; no definite D call. Looked up from germline, CDR1 is LGHDT and CDR2 is YNNKEL (reference sequence). Deletions cut 5 bases from V and 4 bases from J, with 22 bases between. CDR3 length: 17 amino acids. The CDR3 spells CASSVPFPICHADTQYF. In nucleotides, the CDR3 is TGTGCCAGCAGCGTCCCATTTCCCATTTGTCATGCAGATACGCAGTATTTT.

The chain recombines TRBV18 with TRBJ1-6; no reliable D call. There are 15 residues in the CDR3. CDR1 is KGHSH and CDR2 is LQKENI in the germline V gene. V lost 6 bases to trimming and J lost 6 bases, with 15 bases between them. Here the CDR3 DNA reads TGTGCCAGCTCGTCCACGGAGGCTCCTAATTCACCCCTCCACTTT. This gives the protein CASSSTEAPNSPLHF. The full variable domain, in which reference TRBV18 and TRBJ1-6 provide the parts outside the CDR3, is NAGVMQNPRHLVRRRGQEARLRCSPMKGHSHVYWYRQLPEEGLKFMVYLQKENIIDESGMPKERFSAEFPKEGPSILRIQQVVRGDSAAYFCASSSTEAPNSPLHFGNGTRLTVT.

This chain uses TRBV9 with TRBJ2-3; 13 positions match TRBD2. The CDR3 is made up of 16 amino acids. Unmatched junction bases numbered 5, after V lost 3 bases and J lost 4 bases. CDR1 and CDR2 from the germline V gene are SGDLS and YYNGEE. CDR3 in amino acids: CASSALLAGGPDTQYF. CDR3 sequence (DNA): TGTGCCAGCAGCGCCTTACTAGCGGGAGGGCCAGATACGCAGTATTTT.

The chain has TRBV29-1 and TRBJ1-3; D may be TRBD1 (5 bases). CDR3 size: 12 residues. Germline V gene data show CDR1 as SQVTM and CDR2 as ANQGSEA. V lost 3 bases to trimming and J lost 9 bases, with 12 bases between them. The CDR3 DNA is TGCAGCGTTGAGCGTCAGGGAGGCACCATATATTTT. It encodes CSVERQGGTIYF.

This sequence joins TRBV24-1 and TRBJ2-1; 10 nucleotides align to TRBD1. Germline V gene sequence: CDR1 KGHDR, CDR2 SFDVKD. This CDR3 has 17 residues. V gave up 5 bases and J gave up 1 base; unmatched junction bases: 7. The CDR3 nucleotides read TGTGCCACCAGTGGTACCGGGACAGGGGCGTCCTACAATGAGCAGTTCTTC. Translation: CATSGTGTGASYNEQFF.

This clone was seen a few times. The J gene is TRBJ1-1, the V gene TRBV19, with 7 nucleotides matching TRBD1. The CDR3 extends over 13 amino acids. CDR1 and CDR2 from the germline V gene are LNHDA and SQIVND (reference sequence). V was clipped by 10 bases and J by 6 bases; unmatched bases: 11. The CDR3 DNA reads TGTGCCACCCGGACAGGCCGAGAGGCTGAAGCTTTCTTT. It specifies CATRTGREAEAFF.

The V call is TRBV20-1, the J call TRBJ1-2, with D perhaps matching TRBD1 (5 bases). The V and J ends lost 3 bases and 4 bases respectively, with 18 bases between them. This CDR3 has 15 residues. CDR1 is DFQATT, CDR2 SNEGSKA, per germline (reference sequence). For the CDR3, the DNA is TGCAGTGCTAGTCGGGGGGAATCAGCAGGCTATGGCTACACCTTC. Encoded protein: CSASRGESAGYGYTF.

The J gene is TRBJ1-3, the V gene TRBV29-1, with D maybe TRBD1 (6 bases). This CDR3 is built from 16 residues. With 7 bases removed from V and 2 bases from J, the gap between germline ends came to 21 bases. Germline V gene data show CDR1 as SQVTM and CDR2 as ANQGSEA. CDR3 residues: CSAESPAGTTGNTIYF. CDR3 coding DNA: TGCAGCGCCGAATCGCCCGCCGGGACAACTGGAAACACCATATATTTT. Full variable domain (remainder filled in from reference TRBV29-1 and TRBJ1-3): SAVISQKPSRDICQRGTSLTIQCQVDSQVTMMFWYRQQPGQSLTLIATANQGSEATYESGFVIDKFPISRPNLTFSTLTVSNMSPEDSSIYLCSAESPAGTTGNTIYFGEGSWLTVV.

The V call is TRBV6-1, the J call TRBJ1-4, with TRBD1 identical over 8 bases. The ends lost 4 bases at V and 10 bases at J; junction bases unmatched: 20. This CDR3 has 18 amino acids. Germline assignment: CDR1 MNHNS and CDR2 SASEGT. DNA for the CDR3: TGTGCCAGCAGTGCGAAATCAGGACAGGGAGGGTCTGAGGGAAAACTGTTTTTT. This translates into CASSAKSGQGGSEGKLFF.

The rearrangement links TRBV11-2 to TRBJ1-1; the match to TRBD1 covers 9 bases. Germline V gene lookup returns CDR1 SGHAT and CDR2 FQNNGV. Trimming removed 5 bases from V and 3 bases from J; junction bases left unmatched: 7. This CDR3 comprises 15 residues. The DNA of the CDR3 is TGTGCCAGCAGCGAAGGACAGGGGCCGGACACTGAAGCTTTCTTT. It specifies CASSEGQGPDTEAFF.

This clone was seen a handful of times. The V gene is TRBV30, the J gene TRBJ2-7; TRBD1 matches at 10 bases. This CDR3 has 14 residues. Germline V gives CDR1 GTSNPN, CDR2 SVGIG (reference sequence). J lost 5 bases, V lost 3 bases, and 7 bases had no gene match. CDR3 protein: CAWRRQGAYNEQYF. The CDR3 coding sequence is TGTGCCTGGAGGAGACAGGGGGCCTACAACGAGCAGTACTTC.

J is TRBJ2-2 and V is TRBV5-4, with D hard to call. Germline CDR1 reads SGHNT; CDR2 reads YYREEE (reference sequence). This CDR3 region has 15 residues. V gave up 0 bases and J gave up 2 bases, with 8 bases separating them. CDR3 protein: CASSLVAVNTGELFF. CDR3 nucleotides: TGTGCCAGCAGCTTGGTGGCGGTAAACACCGGGGAGCTGTTTTTT. The full variable domain, in which reference TRBV5-4 and TRBJ2-2 provide the parts outside the CDR3, is ETGVTQSPTHLIKTRGQQVTLRCSSQSGHNTVSWYQQALGQGPQFIFQYYREEENGRGNFPPRFSGLQFPNYSSELNVNALELDDSALYLCASSLVAVNTGELFFGEGSRLTVL.

V usage is TRBV6-5 and J usage is TRBJ2-3; the match to TRBD1 covers 10 bases. CDR3 length: 15 amino acids. The junction had 7 bases not matched to a gene; V was cut back by 6 bases and J by 4 bases. Germline CDR1 is MNHEY and CDR2 is SVGAGI. CDR3: CASRPDRGPSDTQYF. The CDR3 region has the DNA TGTGCCAGCAGACCCGACAGGGGGCCATCAGATACGCAGTATTTT.

This clone was seen only once. The genes are TRBV13 and TRBJ2-7, with TRBD2 matching over 10 bases. The CDR3 totals 15 residues. The V and J ends lost 0 bases and 6 bases, in that order; junction bases with no gene match: 5. Germline CDR1 is PRHDT and CDR2 is FYEKMQ (reference sequence). The CDR3 DNA follows: TGTGCCAGCAGCTTAGGTCAGCGGGAGGGCCGCGAGCAGTACTTC. Amino acid sequence: CASSLGQREGREQYF.

In this sample, this clone turned up once. The genes are TRBV19 and TRBJ1-1; 9 bases agree with TRBD1. V shed 7 bases, J shed 6 bases, and the junction held 9 bases outside the gene matches. Germline V gene sequence: CDR1 LNHDA, CDR2 SQIVND (reference sequence). This CDR3 contains 14 residues. The CDR3: CASTRTGVFSEAFF. As DNA, the CDR3 is TGTGCCAGTACCCGGACAGGGGTATTTTCTGAAGCTTTCTTT.

The CDR3 reads CAISESRQGASDTQYF. The CDR3 nucleotides read TGTGCCATCAGTGAGTCCCGACAGGGGGCATCAGATACGCAGTATTTT. This rearrangement joins TRBV10-3 to TRBJ2-3; TRBD1 agrees at 10 bases. The trim removed 0 bases at V and 4 bases at J, leaving 4 bases unmatched. CDR3 size: 16 residues. Germline V gives CDR1 ENHRY, CDR2 SYGVKD.

The genes are TRBV19 and TRBJ1-5; 7 nucleotides agree with TRBD1. CDR1 is LNHDA and CDR2 is SQIVND in the germline V gene (reference sequence). V lost 9 bases to trimming and J lost 0 bases; unmatched junction nucleotides: 23. The CDR3 is 20 amino acids. The CDR3 sequence: CASANLNRGLTKYSNQPQHF. CDR3 coding DNA: TGTGCCAGCGCCAACCTCAACAGGGGCCTGACCAAATATAGCAATCAGCCCCAGCATTTT.